The 21 T cell receptor beta chains presented below share a single source sample, sequenced in a study of Ad26.COV2.S vaccination and SARS-CoV-2 variants. This sample's treatment: around 19 received Ad26.COV2.S at low or high dose, single or two shots; several received placebo; per-sample allocation not given. Samples were taken on day 63 after the first vaccine or placebo injection. Here immunoSEQ multiplex PCR was the method, and the copy in TCRdb shows in-frame clones only, minus some. The sample consists of 410,000 or so clones, approximately 92% of them appearing once. The specimen was peripheral blood, collected in a trial of Ad26.COV2.S vaccine versus placebo. The receptors were sampled from a person aged 18-60 years who received the Ad26.COV2.S COVID-19 vaccine or a placebo.

A note on this clone: One end of the junction does not line up with germline, which may come from a read error. V is TRBV6-6 and J is TRBJ2-5; D is undetermined. This CDR3 is 13 amino acids long. The germline CDR1 and CDR2 sequences are MNHNY and SVGAGI (reference sequence). As DNA, the CDR3 is TGTGCCGGCAGACGGGTGGGCCGGGAGACCCAGTACTTC. This encodes CAGRRVGRETQYF.

V usage is TRBV11-3 and J usage is TRBJ1-6; D is uncertain. The CDR3 contains 20 residues. Per the germline V gene, CDR1 is SGHNT and CDR2 is YENEEA. Trimming cost V 5 bases and J 3 bases, with 26 bases left between them. CDR3 sequence (DNA): TGTGCCAGCAGCCGGACGAACTACCAGACGAGGTATAACTATAATTCACCCCTCCACTTT. Its translation: CASSRTNYQTRYNYNSPLHF.

The chain has TRBV7-9 and TRBJ1-2; a weak D match, TRBD1 (5 bases). CDR1 is SEHNR, CDR2 FQNEAQ, per germline (reference sequence). The CDR3 is 13 residues long. The V end was cut by 1 base, the J end by 5 bases, with 8 bases between. The CDR3 reads CASSLGQLYGYTF. The CDR3 DNA is TGTGCCAGCAGCTTAGGACAGCTGTATGGCTACACCTTC.

V usage is TRBV9 and J usage is TRBJ2-7; TRBD1 aligns across 10 bases. The trim removed 5 bases at V and 2 bases at J, leaving 10 bases unmatched. The CDR3 has 16 residues. Germline CDR1 reads SGDLS; CDR2 reads YYNGEE. The CDR3 here is CASSEGLGTGAYEQYF. CDR3 sequence (DNA): TGTGCCAGCAGTGAGGGCCTCGGGACAGGGGCCTACGAGCAGTACTTC.

The gene calls are TRBV15 and TRBJ1-5; D might be TRBD1 (6 bases). Trimming shortened V by 1 base and J by 5 bases, and 12 bases separated the two germline ends. Germline V gene data show CDR1 as LNHNV and CDR2 as YYDKDF (reference sequence). The CDR3 loop spans 15 amino acids. Written as DNA, the CDR3 is TGTGCCACCAGCAGAGGCGAGGACAGACATCAGCCCCAGCATTTT. Its translation: CATSRGEDRHQPQHF. The full variable domain, rest sourced from reference TRBV15 and TRBJ1-5, is DAMVIQNPRYQVTQFGKPVTLSCSQTLNHNVMYWYQQKSSQAPKLLFHYYDKDFNNEADTPDNFQSRRPNTSFCFLDIRSPGLGDTAMYLCATSRGEDRHQPQHFGDGTRLSIL.

The V gene is TRBV29-1, the J gene TRBJ2-7, with 10 bases identical to TRBD2. Germline CDR1 is SQVTM and CDR2 is ANQGSEA. V shed 3 bases and J 0 bases; nucleotides not matched to a gene: 5. The CDR3 is made up of 15 amino acids. CDR3 DNA sequence: TGCAGCGTTGAGCCTCTAGCGGGGGCCTCCTACGAGCAGTACTTC. It codes for CSVEPLAGASYEQYF.

This chain links TRBV5-1 with TRBJ2-1; no definite D call. In germline, CDR1 is SGHRS, CDR2 YFSETQ. V was shortened by 0 bases and J by 7 bases, with 5 bases between the two germline ends. CDR3 length: 12 amino acids. The CDR3, as DNA: TGCGCCAGCAGCTTGGGATTTAATGAGCAGTTCTTC. This encodes CASSLGFNEQFF.

This sequence joins TRBV7-9 and TRBJ1-2; no firm D call. Germline V lookup: CDR1 SEHNR, CDR2 FQNEAQ (reference sequence). The CDR3 has 14 amino acids. The germline V and J ends were trimmed by 4 bases and 4 bases, with 13 bases remaining between them. The CDR3 is CASSSSGISYGYTF. For the CDR3, the DNA is TGTGCCAGCAGCTCTAGTGGGATTTCCTATGGCTACACCTTC.

J is TRBJ2-1 and V is TRBV4-1, with no clear D. Germline CDR1 MGHRA, CDR2 YSYEKL. Trimming removed 4 bases from V and 4 bases from J, with 23 bases in between. This CDR3 spans 18 amino acids. The CDR3 DNA reads as TGCGCCAGCAGCCGACCCGCCAGTTCCCCCCCCGTTTACAATGAGCAGTTCTTC. Translating it yields CASSRPASSPPVYNEQFF.

The chain is built from TRBV11-3 and TRBJ2-3, with D possibly being TRBD1 or TRBD2 (5 bases each). Germline V gene data show CDR1 as SGHNT and CDR2 as YENEEA. This CDR3 is 19 amino acids long. V lost 4 bases and J 2 bases, leaving 25 bases between the germline ends. In DNA form, the CDR3 reads TGTGCCAGCAGCTGGGGTTGGGGGAGCGTCGAAGAACACACAGATACGCAGTATTTT. Translated: CASSWGWGSVEEHTDTQYF.

This clone came up a few times. This chain joins TRBV6-5 and TRBJ1-3; TRBD1 matches 8 bases. Trimming took 6 bases from V and 0 from J; bases not matched to a gene: 4. Germline values: CDR1 MNHEY, CDR2 SVGAGI. The CDR3 runs 15 residues. The CDR3 DNA reads as TGTGCCAGCAGATATACAGGGGGCTCTGGAAACACCATATATTTT. It specifies CASRYTGGSGNTIYF.

The rearrangement links TRBV2 to TRBJ2-2, with D tentatively TRBD2 (6 bases). Trimming shortened V by 5 bases and J by 6 bases, and 22 bases separated the two germline ends. This CDR3 contains 17 residues. Germline-derived CDR1 and CDR2 are SNHLY and FYNNEI. The CDR3 nucleotides read TGTGCCAGCAGTTCCGGACATGGGGGATCGGGGGCCGGGGAGCTGTTTTTT. Protein sequence: CASSSGHGGSGAGELFF.

This clone was detected only a few times. The rearrangement uses TRBV10-1 and TRBJ2-2, with unresolved D. The ends were cut back, 3 bases at V and 5 bases at J, with 7 bases in the middle. Germline assignment: CDR1 WNHNN and CDR2 SYGVQD (reference sequence). This CDR3 spans 13 amino acids. The CDR3 sequence: CASSDRWTGELFF. The DNA of the CDR3 is TGCGCCAGCAGTGATCGCTGGACCGGGGAGCTGTTTTTT.

CDR3 region: CASSLGTYYGYTF. Written as DNA, the CDR3 is TGTGCCAGCAGTTTAGGGACTTACTATGGCTACACCTTC. V usage is TRBV27 and J usage is TRBJ1-2; the D gene is possibly TRBD1 (5 bases). This CDR3 spans 13 amino acids. CDR1 MNHEY and CDR2 SMNVEV come from the germline V gene (reference sequence). V was cut by 2 bases and J by 3 bases, with 7 bases left in between.

This clone was seen only a few times. The chain links TRBV24-1 to TRBJ2-3; D possibly uses TRBD1 or TRBD2 (5 bases each). Deletions cut 3 bases from V and 1 base from J, with 10 bases between. The CDR3 is 15 residues long. CDR1 KGHDR and CDR2 SFDVKD come from the germline V gene. DNA for the CDR3: TGTGCCACCAGTGATCCCCGGGGCCGCACAGATACGCAGTATTTT. This gives the protein CATSDPRGRTDTQYF.

This clone was recorded once. The chain employs TRBV19 and TRBJ1-2; D may be TRBD1 (6 bases). Trimming took off 4 bases at V and 13 bases at J, with 16 bases between the two ends. Germline V gene sequence: CDR1 LNHDA, CDR2 SQIVND (reference sequence). The CDR3 is made up of 12 amino acids. This CDR3 reads CASSTLDGQLTF. CDR3 sequence (DNA): TGTGCCAGTAGTACGTTGGACGGACAGCTCACCTTC. The complete variable domain, with remaining parts taken from reference TRBV19 and TRBJ1-2, reads DGGITQSPKYLFRKEGQNVTLSCEQNLNHDAMYWYRQDPGQGLRLIYYSQIVNDFQKGDIAEGYSVSREKKESFPLTVTSAQKNPTAFYLCASSTLDGQLTFGSGTRLTVV.

Concerning this clone: The same CDR3 can be traced to other DNA sequences in this sample. The gene calls are TRBV6-2 or TRBV6-3 and TRBJ2-3; no clear D. This CDR3 spans 11 amino acids. Germline V gives CDR1 MNHEY, CDR2 SVGEGT. The germline V and J ends were trimmed by 5 bases and 6 bases, with 6 bases remaining between them. This chain's CDR3 is CASSRTDTQYF. CDR3 DNA: TGTGCCAGCAGTCGGACGGATACGCAGTATTTT.

This chain joins TRBV6-5 and TRBJ1-2; 7 bases are a match to TRBD1. This CDR3 contains 13 residues. After removal of 4 bases from V and 6 bases from J, the junction contained 5 bases not matched to a gene. Germline CDR1 and CDR2: MNHEY and SVGAGI. In DNA form, the CDR3 reads TGTGCCAGCAGTTTGGGACAGACCGATGGCTACACCTTC. It yields the protein CASSLGQTDGYTF.

The chain joins TRBV4-1 to TRBJ2-7; no clear D. The germline V gene has CDR1 MGHRA and CDR2 YSYEKL. This CDR3 comprises 16 residues. V gave up 1 base and J gave up 2 bases, with 15 bases separating them. The CDR3 region has the DNA TGCGCCAGCAGCCAAGGGACGACAAGGGCGGCCTACGAGCAGTACTTC. This encodes CASSQGTTRAAYEQYF.

V is TRBV25-1 and J is TRBJ2-5; the D is unclear. CDR3 length: 14 amino acids. V lost 1 base to trimming and J lost 5 bases, with 11 bases between them. CDR1 and CDR2 (germline): MGHDK, SYGVNS. CDR3 DNA sequence: TGTGCCAGCAGTGAATTGAAGGGTGTGGAGACCCAGTACTTC. The encoded protein is CASSELKGVETQYF. Using reference TRBV25-1 and TRBJ2-5 for the parts outside the CDR3, the full variable domain is EADIYQTPRYLVIGTGKKITLECSQTMGHDKMYWYQQDPGMELHLIHYSYGVNSTEKGDLSSESTVSRIRTEHFPLTLESARPSHTSQYLCASSELKGVETQYFGPGTRLLVL.

The chain carries TRBV21-1 and TRBJ2-7; the table's D gene call, TRBD2, was not cross checked with the DNA. TRBV21-1 is a pseudogene segment. This CDR3 is 19 amino acids long. The CDR3 reads CASSKVFPSGGKSSYEQYF. The CDR3 DNA reads TGTGCCAGCAGCAAAGTCTTTCCTAGCGGGGGGAAAAGCTCCTACGAGCAGTACTTC.